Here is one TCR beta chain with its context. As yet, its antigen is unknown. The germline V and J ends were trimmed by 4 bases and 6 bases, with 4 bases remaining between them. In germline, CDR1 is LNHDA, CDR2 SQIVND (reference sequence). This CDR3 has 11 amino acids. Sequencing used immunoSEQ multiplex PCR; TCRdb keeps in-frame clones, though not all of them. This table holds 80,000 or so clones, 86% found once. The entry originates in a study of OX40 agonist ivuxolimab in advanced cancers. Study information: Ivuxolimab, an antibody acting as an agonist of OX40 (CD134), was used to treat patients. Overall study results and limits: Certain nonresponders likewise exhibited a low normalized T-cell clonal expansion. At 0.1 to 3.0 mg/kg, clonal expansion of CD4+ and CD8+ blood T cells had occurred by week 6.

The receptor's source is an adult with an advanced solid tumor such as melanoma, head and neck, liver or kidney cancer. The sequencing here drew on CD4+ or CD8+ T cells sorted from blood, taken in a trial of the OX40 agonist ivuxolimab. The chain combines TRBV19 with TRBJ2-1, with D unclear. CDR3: CASSRANEQFF. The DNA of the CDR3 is TGTGCCAGTAGTAGAGCCAATGAGCAGTTCTTC.